This T cell receptor beta chain came from a study of OX40 agonist ivuxolimab in advanced cancers. In the case of this clone: As yet, its antigen is unknown.

General study results and limits: Low normalized T-cell clonal expansion was also seen in some nonresponders. CD4+ and CD8+ T cells in blood underwent clonal expansion by week 6 at 0.1 to 3.0 mg/kg.

This CDR3 has 17 amino acids. CDR1 PRHDT and CDR2 FYEKMQ come from the germline V gene (reference sequence). V was shortened by 3 bases and J by 7 bases, with 24 bases between the two germline ends. Assay used: immunoSEQ multiplex PCR; TCRdb lists only in-frame clones, some missing. The data contain about 40,000 clones, roughly nine tenths of them singletons. The clonotype was recovered from an adult with an advanced solid tumor such as melanoma, head and neck, liver or kidney cancer. The chain employs TRBV13 and TRBJ1-2; tentative D call: TRBD1 (6 bases). The starting material was CD4+ or CD8+ T cells sorted from blood, obtained in a trial of the OX40 agonist ivuxolimab. CDR3 sequence (DNA): TGTGCCAGCAGCTTGGGGGACACGCCACTAAGTAGGTCTGGCTACACCTTC. Translated, it gives CASSLGDTPLSRSGYTF.